Included here is one T cell receptor (beta chain) sequence, with context. Each CDR3 protein gets one entry after TCRdb re-called the RT-PCR reads with MiXCR. Among more than 400,000 distinct CDR3 sequences listed, about a tenth were seen once. The sample belongs to a study of response to subunit inactivated influenza vaccine. The CDR3 contains 14 residues. The germline gives CDR1 SGHRS, CDR2 YFSETQ. With 0 bases clipped from V and 6 bases from J, the junction kept 5 bases outside the gene matches. The material sequenced was PBMCs from blood, taken 45 days after vaccination. The rearrangement links TRBV5-1 to TRBJ1-1, with TRBD1 matching 7 bases. The receptor comes from a man aged 50 to 59 who received an inactivated influenza vaccine. DNA of the CDR3: TGCGCCAGCAGCTTGGGACAGGGTCGGTCTGAAGCTTTCTTT. It encodes CASSLGQGRSEAFF.